A single sample gave rise to the 11 T cell receptor beta chains below, sequenced in a study of technical replicates of blood from a few donors. This table comes from immunoSEQ multiplex PCR, and its TCRdb copy is limited to in-frame clones, with some not included. The data show over 55,000 clones, more than 75% seen once. The specimen was PBMCs. Receptor source: a human donor in good health. Some clones in this sample may be carry-over from other donors' samples.

The rearrangement links TRBV20-1 to TRBJ2-7; maybe TRBD2 (6 bases). Per the germline V gene, CDR1 is DFQATT and CDR2 is SNEGSKA (reference sequence). This CDR3 region has 11 residues. V gave up 4 bases and J gave up 7 bases, with 11 bases separating them. DNA for the CDR3: TGCAGTGCTACCCCGGGGGAGGAGCAGTACTTC. Translating it yields CSATPGEEQYF.

Only a few counts were recorded for this clone. The chain recombines TRBV5-1 with TRBJ2-1; 8 bases line up with TRBD2. Germline loops: CDR1 SGHRS, CDR2 YFSETQ. J was trimmed by 4 bases and V by 3 bases; bases with no gene match: 3. The CDR3 is 14 residues long. As DNA, the CDR3 is TGCGCCAGCAGCTGGGGCGGGGGGTACAATGAGCAGTTCTTC. Residues: CASSWGGGYNEQFF.

The chain couples TRBV6-1 to TRBJ1-5; 10 bases are a match to TRBD1. This CDR3 spans 13 amino acids. V lost 8 bases and J lost 6; bases outside the gene matches: 4. In germline, CDR1 is MNHNS, CDR2 SASEGT. This CDR3 reads CASAGQGGQPQHF. The CDR3 bases are TGTGCCAGCGCAGGACAGGGGGGTCAGCCCCAGCATTTT.

The rearrangement links TRBV28 to TRBJ2-2; 10 bases align to TRBD2. Germline CDR1 MDHEN, CDR2 SYDVKM. Trimming at V came to 5 bases and at J to 0 bases, leaving 0 bases not matched to a gene. The CDR3 spans 15 residues. The CDR3 sequence: CASSLAGANTGELFF. CDR3 DNA sequence: TGTGCCAGCAGTCTAGCGGGGGCGAACACCGGGGAGCTGTTTTTT.

CDR3 sequence (DNA): TGTGCCAGCCAACAGGGGATCAGCTATGGCTACACCTTC. This sequence encodes CASQQGISYGYTF. The chain couples TRBV19 to TRBJ1-2, with 7 bases lining up with TRBD1. The V gene end was trimmed by 9 bases and the J gene end by 4 bases; junction bases not matched to a gene: 8. The CDR3 is made up of 13 amino acids. Germline CDR1 reads LNHDA; CDR2 reads SQIVND (reference sequence).

The V and J genes are TRBV10-3 and TRBJ2-1; no definite D call. There are 14 residues in the CDR3. CDR1 is ENHRY, CDR2 SYGVKD, per germline. Trimming took off 4 bases at V and 1 base at J, with 8 bases between the two ends. CDR3 amino acids: CAISAGVSYNEQFF. CDR3 sequence (DNA): TGTGCCATCAGTGCCGGTGTGTCCTACAATGAGCAGTTCTTC.

This chain uses TRBV12-5 with TRBJ2-7, with 8 bases fitting TRBD1. This CDR3 is built from 17 residues. After removal of 1 base from V and 4 bases from J, the junction contained 12 bases not matched to a gene. Germline-derived CDR1 and CDR2 are LGHNT and FRNRAP. The CDR3 bases are TGTGCTAGTGGTTTGGCCCACGGGACAGGTGGCGGGTACGAGCAGTACTTC. Translation gives CASGLAHGTGGGYEQYF.

The CDR3, as DNA: TGTGCCAGCGACCTGGATCGGGGTGAGCAGTTCTTC. It encodes CASDLDRGEQFF. The chain has TRBV7-9 and TRBJ2-1; possible D gene TRBD2, 5 bases. Per the germline V gene, CDR1 is SEHNR and CDR2 is FQNEAQ (reference sequence). Trimming pared 8 bases from V and 9 bases from J, leaving 14 bases between. The CDR3 contains 12 residues.

The chain recombines TRBV27 with TRBJ1-5, with unresolved D. The CDR3 covers 11 residues. The germline CDR1 and CDR2 sequences are MNHEY and SMNVEV (reference sequence). V gave up 8 bases and J gave up 7 bases, with 9 bases separating them. The CDR3 DNA reads TGTGCCAGCGGGAGGAACCAGCCCCAGCATTTT. It encodes CASGRNQPQHF.

J is TRBJ2-3 and V is TRBV5-8; the match to TRBD2 covers 11 bases. Germline CDR1 is SGHTS and CDR2 is YDEGEE. The CDR3 extends over 15 amino acids. Trimming took 4 bases from V and 4 from J; bases not matched to a gene: 5. In DNA, the CDR3 is TGTGCCAGCAGCCAGCGACTAGCGGGGCCAGATACGCAGTATTTT. Translated, it gives CASSQRLAGPDTQYF.

This chain connects TRBV4-2 to TRBJ2-5; 12 bases match TRBD2. The CDR3 loop spans 18 amino acids. V lost 5 bases, J lost 2 bases, and 12 bases stayed unmatched. Per the germline V gene, CDR1 is LGHNA and CDR2 is YNFKEQ. CDR3 in DNA: TGTGCCAGCAGCGTCCAGGCGCTAGCGGGGGGGATACAAGAGACCCAGTACTTC. It encodes CASSVQALAGGIQETQYF.